Below are 4 T cell receptor beta chains sequenced from a single sample in a study of blood T cell repertoires in COVID-19 (dated by TCRdb to between 2020 and 2021). Receptor amplification or capture employed the immunoSEQ multiplex PCR assay. TCRdb retrieved this table from immuneACCESS and kept in-frame rearrangements only. Not all clones are present; in checked studies, unresolved V genes account for under half, and no reason is known for the remainder. Present in this sample are around 300,000 clones, 75% to 90% of which were seen just once. Around 3.5% of the sample is in the top ten clones. What was sequenced was peripheral blood. The receptors were sampled from a middle-aged woman with acute or convalescent COVID-19.

The V and J genes are TRBV2 and TRBJ2-7; weak D call: TRBD1 (5 bases). Germline V lookup: CDR1 SNHLY, CDR2 FYNNEI. The length of the CDR3 is 15 residues. Trimming removed 7 bases from V and 3 bases from J, with 19 bases in between. The CDR3 nucleotides read TGTGCCAGCACGAGACAGTGGTTAGAAGACTACGAGCAGTACGTC. This encodes CASTRQWLEDYEQYV.

This chain links TRBV7-9 with TRBJ2-1; TRBD1 is a possible D gene (6 bases). Germline values: CDR1 SEHNR, CDR2 FQNEAQ (reference sequence). V was clipped by 7 bases and J by 9 bases, with 16 bases between them. The CDR3 totals 13 residues. The CDR3 loop is CASTADRPSEQFF. The CDR3 nucleotides are TGTGCCAGCACCGCAGACAGGCCCAGTGAGCAGTTCTTC.

The chain carries TRBV6-1 and TRBJ1-6, with 11 nucleotides matching TRBD1. After removal of 4 bases from V and 0 bases from J, the junction contained 11 bases not matched to a gene. The germline V gene encodes CDR1 MNHNS and CDR2 SASEGT. The CDR3 consists of 20 residues. In DNA form, the CDR3 reads TGTGCCAGCAGTGCGACGCCGGGACAGGGGGTGAGCTCCTATAATTCACCCCTCCACTTT. As protein: CASSATPGQGVSSYNSPLHF.

V usage is TRBV11-3 and J usage is TRBJ1-1, with D possibly matching TRBD1 (6 bases). V was clipped by 0 bases and J by 4 bases, with 6 bases between them. CDR3 length equals 13 residues. Germline CDR1 and CDR2: SGHNT and YENEEA. The CDR3 loop reads CASSLDRGTEAFF. CDR3 DNA: TGTGCCAGCAGCTTAGACAGGGGCACTGAAGCTTTCTTT.